This TCR beta chain appears in the sequencing data of a study of blood T cell repertoires in COVID-19. This table comes from immunoSEQ multiplex PCR, and its TCRdb copy is limited to in-frame clones, with some not included. The sample lists 150,000 to 250,000 clones; roughly nine tenths were seen once. The length of the CDR3 is 14 residues. Germline V gives CDR1 MRHNA, CDR2 SNTAGT. V trimming: 4 bases; J trimming: 7 bases; junction bases outside the gene matches: 6. Recovered participants had two consecutive negative NP/OP PCR tests, healthcare professional clearance, or symptom resolution. V and J are TRBV6-4 and TRBJ2-1; TRBD2 matches 8 bases. The sample taken for sequencing was PBMCs or T cells enriched from blood (not recorded which). The origin of this receptor is a woman in her twenties or thirties who had recovered from COVID-19. As DNA, the CDR3 is TGTGCCAGCAGTGGGGGGCTAGCGGGTAATGAGCAGTTCTTC. Translating it yields CASSGGLAGNEQFF.